Below, 32 T cell receptor beta chains from the same sample are listed, as sequenced in a study of cytomegalovirus exposure and HLA in healthy donors. Vbeta (60) and Jbeta (13) primers were used in the PCR. TCRdb keeps only in-frame clones here, not all; method: immunoSEQ multiplex PCR. Its table records around 200,000 clones. The material sequenced was PBMCs. The receptors derive from a girl aged 2-15 years in good health and CMV-seropositive.

CDR3 sequence reads: CASRRQGLQETQYF. The CDR3, as DNA: TGTGCCAGCAGGAGACAGGGACTCCAAGAGACCCAGTACTTC. The V gene is TRBV27, the J gene TRBJ2-5; possible D gene TRBD1, 7 bases. Germline V gene sequence: CDR1 MNHEY, CDR2 SMNVEV (reference sequence). The V end lost 6 bases, the J end lost 1 base, and 12 bases lay between the germline ends. The CDR3 contains 14 residues.

This chain links TRBV18 with TRBJ1-1; TRBD1 is a possible D gene (5 bases). V lost 3 bases and J lost 4, with 12 bases in between. Germline CDR1 reads KGHSH; CDR2 reads LQKENI. The CDR3 is made up of 14 amino acids. The CDR3 reads CASSPSGEVTEAFF. The CDR3 DNA sequence: TGTGCCAGCTCACCCTCGGGGGAGGTCACTGAAGCTTTCTTT.

About this clone: A read error may produce the germline difference seen at one junction end. The V gene is TRBV13, the J gene TRBJ2-7; 10 nucleotides align to TRBD2. Germline V gives CDR1 PRHDT, CDR2 FYEKMQ (reference sequence). The CDR3 is 19 amino acids. CDR3 in DNA: TGTGCCGGCAGCCAAGGGACTAGCGAACCTTCTCGGGGATCCTACGAGCAGTACTTC. This codes for CAGSQGTSEPSRGSYEQYF.

The chain combines TRBV18 with TRBJ2-7; the D gene is possibly TRBD1 (5 bases). The length of the CDR3 is 14 residues. Trimming removed 3 bases at V and 5 bases at J, with 14 bases between. Germline-derived CDR1 and CDR2 are KGHSH and LQKENI. The CDR3 DNA is TGTGCCAGCTCACCTCTCGACAGCCAGAACGAGCAGTACTTC. Amino acids: CASSPLDSQNEQYF.

The rearrangement uses TRBV29-1 and TRBJ1-2; D is uncertain. CDR1 is SQVTM and CDR2 is ANQGSEA in the germline V gene. CDR3 size: 13 residues. V lost 5 bases, J lost 1 base, and 11 bases lay in between. The CDR3 DNA follows: TGCAGCGTTCGAACGAGCTTTAACTATGGCTACACCTTC. Encoded protein: CSVRTSFNYGYTF.

The chain is built from TRBV11-2 and TRBJ1-2; 8 nucleotides match TRBD1. Germline CDR1 is SGHAT and CDR2 is FQNNGV. Trimming at V came to 1 base and at J to 14 bases, leaving 9 bases not matched to a gene. The CDR3 sequence is 13 residues long. The CDR3 sequence: CASSLGQGYERTF. In DNA, the CDR3 is TGTGCCAGCAGCTTAGGACAGGGGTACGAGAGGACCTTC.

The CDR3: CASSLIGRIGSRGYTF. CDR3 nucleotides: TGTGCCAGCAGCCTAATAGGTCGGATCGGGTCGAGGGGCTACACCTTC. This rearrangement joins TRBV6-6 to TRBJ1-2; no firm D call. The germline V and J ends were trimmed by 6 bases and 8 bases, with 25 bases remaining between them. Germline V gene data show CDR1 as MNHNY and CDR2 as SVGAGI (reference sequence). The CDR3 loop spans 16 amino acids.

The rearrangement links TRBV12-5 to TRBJ2-5; 12 nucleotides agree with TRBD2. The CDR3 contains 19 residues. CDR1 and CDR2 (germline): LGHNT, FRNRAP. V lost 1 base and J lost 2; bases outside the gene matches: 11. The CDR3 region is CASGLDLELAGGLQETQYF. CDR3 nucleotide sequence: TGTGCTAGTGGTTTGGACCTGGAGCTAGCGGGAGGGCTTCAAGAGACCCAGTACTTC.

The rearrangement links TRBV29-1 to TRBJ1-2; a weak D match, TRBD1 (5 bases). The V and J ends lost 3 bases and 0 bases respectively, with 11 bases between them. The CDR3 has 14 residues. Looked up from germline, CDR1 is SQVTM and CDR2 is ANQGSEA. The CDR3 nucleotides are TGCAGCGTTGATGGACACATCACTAACTATGGCTACACCTTC. Encoded protein: CSVDGHITNYGYTF.

The V call is TRBV2, the J call TRBJ1-5; D is possibly TRBD1 (6 bases). Germline V gives CDR1 SNHLY, CDR2 FYNNEI. The V end was cut by 1 base, the J end by 4 bases, with 8 bases between. This CDR3 is built from 14 residues. CDR3 DNA sequence: TGTGCCAGCAGTGAAGGCAGGGGAAATCAGCCCCAGCATTTT. Translation gives CASSEGRGNQPQHF.

This chain links TRBV19 with TRBJ1-2; 7 positions match TRBD1. The CDR3 has 14 amino acids. V lost 4 bases and J lost 4; bases outside the gene matches: 6. Germline V lookup: CDR1 LNHDA, CDR2 SQIVND (reference sequence). CDR3 coding DNA: TGTGCCAGTAGTACCCAAGGGGGCGGCTATGGCTACACCTTC. The encoded protein is CASSTQGGGYGYTF. The variable domain in full, with the rest retrieved from reference TRBV19 and TRBJ1-2, is DGGITQSPKYLFRKEGQNVTLSCEQNLNHDAMYWYRQDPGQGLRLIYYSQIVNDFQKGDIAEGYSVSREKKESFPLTVTSAQKNPTAFYLCASSTQGGGYGYTFGSGTRLTVV.

The chain combines TRBV7-9 with TRBJ1-3, with 7 bases aligning to TRBD1. V dropped 5 bases and J dropped 5; count of bases not matched to a gene: 9. Germline values: CDR1 SEHNR, CDR2 FQNEAQ (reference sequence). This CDR3 has 15 amino acids. CDR3 DNA: TGTGCCAGCAGCCACAGGACAGGTCAACGAAACACCATATATTTT. It specifies CASSHRTGQRNTIYF.

This rearrangement joins TRBV5-1 to TRBJ2-7, with 7 bases matching TRBD1. V lost 3 bases, J lost 5 bases, and 11 bases stayed unmatched. This CDR3 is 15 amino acids long. Germline lookup yields CDR1 SGHRS and CDR2 YFSETQ. In DNA, the CDR3 is TGCGCCAGCAGCTCAACCGGGACAGTACTAGACGAGCAGTACTTC. This gives the protein CASSSTGTVLDEQYF.

The rearrangement links TRBV5-1 to TRBJ1-2, with D possibly being TRBD1 (5 bases). The V gene's germline CDR1 is SGHRS and CDR2 YFSETQ. This CDR3 region has 15 residues. V shed 1 base and J shed 7 bases, with 17 bases lying between them. This chain's CDR3 is CASSLSGREGTGYTF. CDR3 nucleotide sequence: TGCGCCAGCAGCTTGTCCGGCAGGGAAGGAACTGGCTACACCTTC.

This chain uses TRBV14 with TRBJ2-1, with D tentatively TRBD2 (5 bases). This CDR3 comprises 16 residues. The V end was cut by 4 bases, the J end by 10 bases, with 23 bases between. CDR1 is SGHDN and CDR2 is FVKESK in the germline V gene. CDR3 region: CASSLYRDSGTREQFF. In nucleotides, the CDR3 is TGTGCCAGCAGCCTGTACCGGGATAGTGGTACTCGGGAGCAGTTCTTC.

The chain combines TRBV15 with TRBJ2-3; 8 nucleotides agree with TRBD2. Losses at the gene ends were 3 bases for V and 11 bases for J; bases not matched to a gene: 4. In germline, CDR1 is LNHNV, CDR2 YYDKDF (reference sequence). The CDR3 is 12 amino acids. CDR3 in DNA: TGTGCCACCAGCAGTGGAACTAGCGGGCAGTATTTT. Translation: CATSSGTSGQYF.

The J gene is TRBJ2-7, the V gene TRBV19; TRBD2 agrees at 14 bases. Germline V CDR1 and CDR2: LNHDA, SQIVND (reference sequence). V gave up 6 bases and J gave up 7 bases; unmatched junction bases: 11. CDR3 length: 16 amino acids. CDR3 DNA sequence: TGTGCCAGTAGACCACCGGGACTAGCGGGAGTCGGGGAGCAGTACTTC. Protein: CASRPPGLAGVGEQYF.

The gene calls are TRBV2 and TRBJ2-5; D might be TRBD1 (5 bases). The better agreement between TRBJ2-7 and the DNA end casts doubt on the J call. Germline V lookup: CDR1 SNHLY, CDR2 FYNNEI. This CDR3 comprises 12 residues. The CDR3 DNA follows: TGTGCCAGCAGTGGGCAGGGCGGCGAGCAGTACTTC. Amino acids: CASSGQGGEQYF.

V and J are TRBV19 and TRBJ2-1; D is unclear. Germline V lookup: CDR1 LNHDA, CDR2 SQIVND (reference sequence). This CDR3 is built from 13 residues. The ends were cut back, 5 bases at V and 3 bases at J, with 8 bases in the middle. The CDR3 nucleotides read TGTGCCAGTAGTTTCGGTGGCTACAATGAGCAGTTCTTC. It translates to CASSFGGYNEQFF.

The chain has TRBV27 and TRBJ2-3, with D possibly TRBD2 on 5 matching bases. Germline V gives CDR1 MNHEY, CDR2 SMNVEV (reference sequence). The V end lost 6 bases, the J end lost 3 bases, and 19 bases lay between the germline ends. The CDR3 contains 16 residues. The CDR3 DNA reads as TGTGCCAGCAGCACCCTAGGGAGTTTGCTGACAGATACGCAGTATTTT. Amino acid sequence: CASSTLGSLLTDTQYF.

The chain employs TRBV27 and TRBJ2-7, with D perhaps TRBD2 (6 bases). Germline lookup yields CDR1 MNHEY and CDR2 SMNVEV (reference sequence). Trimming took off 6 bases at V and 5 bases at J, with 23 bases between the two ends. This CDR3 comprises 16 residues. For the CDR3, the DNA is TGTGCCAGCAGCCCCTCTCTTTCCGGGAGTGTTGACGAGCAGTACTTC. Encoded protein: CASSPSLSGSVDEQYF.

The V call is TRBV19, the J call TRBJ1-1, with D tentatively TRBD1 (6 bases). CDR3 size: 17 residues. Germline CDR1 and CDR2: LNHDA and SQIVND (reference sequence). Between the trimmed V and J ends, which lost 1 base and 3 bases, there was a span of 18 bases. CDR3 DNA: TGTGCCAGTAGTATAGCGGCGGGGGCGGTTAAGGACACTGAAGCTTTCTTT. Translating it yields CASSIAAGAVKDTEAFF.

The chain carries TRBV15 and TRBJ2-4; TRBD1 might be the D (5 bases). V was pared by 0 bases and J by 0 bases, with 18 bases between. Germline V gene sequence: CDR1 LNHNV, CDR2 YYDKDF (reference sequence). The CDR3 extends over 19 amino acids. The CDR3 loop is CATSRDLGRVSEAKNIQYF. The CDR3 region has the DNA TGTGCCACCAGCAGAGATCTGGGCAGGGTGAGTGAAGCCAAAAACATTCAGTACTTC.

This rearrangement joins TRBV7-8 to TRBJ2-2; TRBD2 matches at 10 bases. The CDR3 is 14 residues long. V lost 2 bases, J lost 6 bases, and 0 bases stayed unmatched. In germline, CDR1 is SGHVS, CDR2 FQNEAQ. The CDR3 DNA follows: TGTGCCAGCAGCTTACTAGCGGGAGCCGGGGAGCTGTTTTTT. Its protein is CASSLLAGAGELFF.

This chain uses TRBV28 with TRBJ1-1, with a weak D call TRBD1 (5 bases). The CDR3 covers 17 residues. V was clipped by 0 bases and J by 0 bases, with 14 bases between them. The germline V gene has CDR1 MDHEN and CDR2 SYDVKM. CDR3 in DNA: TGTGCCAGCAGTTTATGGGGTAGGGGCATAATGAACACTGAAGCTTTCTTT. Protein sequence: CASSLWGRGIMNTEAFF.

This rearrangement joins TRBV11-1 to TRBJ1-1, with D tentatively TRBD1 (6 bases). V lost 4 bases and J 10 bases, leaving 19 bases between the germline ends. The CDR3 has 14 amino acids. The germline CDR1 and CDR2 sequences are SGHAT and FQDESV (reference sequence). CDR3 nucleotides: TGTGCCAGCAGCTCGGGGACACCTAGTTTTGGAGCTTTCTTT. Protein product: CASSSGTPSFGAFF. The entire variable domain, with the rest obtained from reference TRBV11-1 and TRBJ1-1, is as follows: EAEVAQSPRYKITEKSQAVAFWCDPISGHATLYWYRQILGQGPELLVQFQDESVVDDSQLPKDRFSAERLKGVDSTLKIQPAELGDSAMYLCASSSGTPSFGAFFGQGTRLTVV.

The chain has TRBV7-2 and TRBJ1-4, with 9 bases aligning to TRBD1. Germline CDR1 reads SGHTA; CDR2 reads FQGNSA. CDR3 length equals 14 residues. Germline trimming cut 7 bases from V and 10 bases from J; bases unmatched to any gene: 10. CDR3: CASTKDRGRGKLFF. The CDR3 DNA is TGTGCCAGCACCAAGGACAGGGGACGAGGAAAACTGTTTTTT.

CDR3 protein: CASSDRGRYGYTF. CDR3 DNA sequence: TGTGCCAGCAGTGATCGGGGAAGGTATGGCTACACCTTC. This chain uses TRBV2 with TRBJ1-2, with D unclear. CDR1 is SNHLY and CDR2 is FYNNEI in the germline V gene. CDR3 length equals 13 residues. V was clipped by 3 bases and J by 5 bases, with 10 bases between them.

J is TRBJ1-4 and V is TRBV5-4, with D perhaps matching TRBD1 (5 bases). V lost 1 base to trimming and J lost 5 bases, with 12 bases between them. The germline V gene has CDR1 SGHNT and CDR2 YYREEE (reference sequence). CDR3 length: 15 residues. The CDR3: CASSLHRLGNEKLFF. The CDR3 DNA reads TGTGCCAGCAGCTTGCACAGGCTAGGGAATGAAAAACTGTTTTTT.

The rearrangement uses TRBV6-5 and TRBJ2-7, with 8 bases matching TRBD1. V dropped 6 bases and J dropped 4; count of bases not matched to a gene: 11. CDR1 MNHEY and CDR2 SVGAGI come from the germline V gene. The CDR3 length is 15 residues. The CDR3 here is CASRKTGEVGYEQYF. CDR3 DNA: TGTGCCAGCAGAAAGACAGGGGAGGTTGGTTACGAGCAGTACTTC.

This rearrangement joins TRBV5-1 to TRBJ1-1; TRBD1 agrees at 12 bases. V dropped 5 bases and J dropped 7; count of bases not matched to a gene: 12. The CDR3 has 16 amino acids. Germline V gene data show CDR1 as SGHRS and CDR2 as YFSETQ. CDR3 in amino acids: CASRRDPGTGGSEAFF. The CDR3 region has the DNA TGCGCCAGCAGACGGGACCCCGGGACAGGGGGCAGTGAAGCTTTCTTT.

The genes are TRBV10-3 and TRBJ2-7; D is ambiguous. The germline V gene has CDR1 ENHRY and CDR2 SYGVKD. Trimming pared 6 bases from V and 2 bases from J, leaving 11 bases between. The CDR3 spans 13 residues. Here the CDR3 reads CAISREDTYEQYF. CDR3 coding DNA: TGTGCCATCAGCCGAGAGGATACCTACGAGCAGTACTTC.